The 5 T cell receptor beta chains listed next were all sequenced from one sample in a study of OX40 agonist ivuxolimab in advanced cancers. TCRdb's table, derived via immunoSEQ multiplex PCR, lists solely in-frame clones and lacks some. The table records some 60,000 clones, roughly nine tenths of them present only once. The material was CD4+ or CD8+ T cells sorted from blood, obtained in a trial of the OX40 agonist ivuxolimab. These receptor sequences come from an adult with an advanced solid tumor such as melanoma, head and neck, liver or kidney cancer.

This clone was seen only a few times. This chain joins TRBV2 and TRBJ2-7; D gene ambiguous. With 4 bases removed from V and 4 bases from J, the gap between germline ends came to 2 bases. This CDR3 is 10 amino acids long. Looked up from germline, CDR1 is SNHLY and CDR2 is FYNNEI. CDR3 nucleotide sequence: TGTGCCAGCAGTGCATACGAGCAGTACTTC. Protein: CASSAYEQYF.

The CDR3 coding sequence is TGCGCCAGCAGTGATGGAGCTAGCGGGGGGCCCACCCAAGAGACCCAGTACTTC. Translation: CASSDGASGGPTQETQYF. The chain has TRBV10-2 and TRBJ2-5, with 11 bases identical to TRBD2. V lost 3 bases to trimming and J lost 1 base; unmatched junction nucleotides: 10. The CDR3 sequence is 18 residues long. CDR1 and CDR2 from the germline V gene are WSHSY and SAAADI.

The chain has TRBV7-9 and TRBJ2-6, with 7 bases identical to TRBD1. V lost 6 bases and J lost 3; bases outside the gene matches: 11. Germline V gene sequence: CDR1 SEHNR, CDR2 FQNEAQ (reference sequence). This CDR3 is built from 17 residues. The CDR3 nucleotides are TGTGCCAGCAGTCCTCCTACAGGGGTGGTTGGGGCCAACGTCCTGACTTTC. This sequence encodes CASSPPTGVVGANVLTF. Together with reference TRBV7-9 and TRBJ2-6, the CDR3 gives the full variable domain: DTGVSQNPRHKITKRGQNVTFRCDPISEHNRLYWYRQTLGQGPEFLTYFQNEAQLEKSRLLSDRFSAERPKGSFSTLEIQRTEQGDSAMYLCASSPPTGVVGANVLTFGAGSRLTVL.

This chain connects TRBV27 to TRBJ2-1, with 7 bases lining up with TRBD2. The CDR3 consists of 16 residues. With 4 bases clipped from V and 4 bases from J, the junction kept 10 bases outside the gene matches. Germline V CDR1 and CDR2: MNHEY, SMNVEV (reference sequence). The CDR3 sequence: CASSSLASGYYNEQFF. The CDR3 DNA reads TGTGCCAGCAGTTCTCTAGCTAGCGGTTATTACAATGAGCAGTTCTTC.

The chain's CDR3 is CASSKGRHEQYF. The CDR3 DNA sequence: TGTGCCAGCAGCAAAGGACGCCACGAGCAGTACTTC. This sequence joins TRBV21-1 and TRBJ2-7. TRBV21-1 is annotated as a pseudogene. CDR3 size: 12 residues.